This passage covers 6 T cell receptor beta chains from one sample sequenced in a study of response to subunit inactivated influenza vaccine. Via MiXCR, TCRdb re-called the RT-PCR reads, giving one row per CDR3 protein. This table has about 520,000 distinct CDR3 sequences, approximately 11% appearing once. Sample: PBMCs from blood, taken 35 to 45 days after vaccination. These receptor sequences come from a man aged 45-60 years who received an inactivated influenza vaccine.

CDR3 sequence reads: CATSKHEPNTEAFF. The CDR3 DNA is TGTGCCACCAGTAAACACGAACCGAACACTGAAGCTTTCTTT. The rearrangement joins TRBV15 to TRBJ1-1, with D unresolved. The CDR3 sequence is 14 residues long. Germline lookup yields CDR1 LNHNV and CDR2 YYDKDF (reference sequence). V lost 6 bases and J 1 base, leaving 12 bases between the germline ends.

In this sample, this clonotype turned up a few times. J is TRBJ1-5 and V is TRBV7-2; 8 nucleotides align to TRBD1. CDR1 is SGHTA and CDR2 is FQGNSA in the germline V gene. The CDR3 consists of 14 residues. The ends lost 2 bases at V and 5 bases at J; junction bases unmatched: 2. The CDR3 sequence is CASSLNRGYQPQHF. CDR3 coding DNA: TGTGCCAGCAGCTTAAACAGGGGGTATCAGCCCCAGCATTTT.

This clonotype was detected ten times or more. This sequence joins TRBV7-2 and TRBJ2-6; D may correspond to TRBD1 or TRBD2 (6 bases each). This CDR3 is built from 15 residues. Trimming removed 5 bases at V and 2 bases at J, with 10 bases between. The V gene's germline CDR1 is SGHTA and CDR2 FQGNSA. Here the CDR3 DNA reads TGTGCCAGCAGCCCCGGGGGCGCTGGGGCCAACGTCCTGACTTTC. This translates into CASSPGGAGANVLTF.

This clonotype was seen ten or more times. The V and J genes are TRBV12-3 or TRBV12-4 and TRBJ2-5, with 9 positions matching TRBD1. CDR3 length: 15 amino acids. V gave up 6 bases and J gave up 2 bases; unmatched junction bases: 7. Written as DNA, the CDR3 is TGTGCCAGCAGACTACAGGGGGCAGGTCAAGAGACCCAGTACTTC. Protein: CASRLQGAGQETQYF.

The rearrangement joins TRBV27 to TRBJ1-1, with D hard to call. Germline loops: CDR1 MNHEY, CDR2 SMNVEV (reference sequence). The CDR3 runs 14 residues. V shed 1 base and J shed 0 bases, with 6 bases lying between them. DNA for the CDR3: TGTGCCAGCAGTTTATGGGGTGTGAACACTGAAGCTTTCTTT. Encoded protein: CASSLWGVNTEAFF.

The chain recombines TRBV5-5 with TRBJ1-5; D not certain. The CDR3 contains 13 residues. Between the trimmed V and J ends, which lost 1 base and 5 bases, there was a span of 7 bases. Germline assignment: CDR1 SGHKS and CDR2 YYEKEE (reference sequence). CDR3 DNA: TGTGCCAGCAGCTTGTATGGGGATCAGCCCCAGCATTTT. Its protein product is CASSLYGDQPQHF.